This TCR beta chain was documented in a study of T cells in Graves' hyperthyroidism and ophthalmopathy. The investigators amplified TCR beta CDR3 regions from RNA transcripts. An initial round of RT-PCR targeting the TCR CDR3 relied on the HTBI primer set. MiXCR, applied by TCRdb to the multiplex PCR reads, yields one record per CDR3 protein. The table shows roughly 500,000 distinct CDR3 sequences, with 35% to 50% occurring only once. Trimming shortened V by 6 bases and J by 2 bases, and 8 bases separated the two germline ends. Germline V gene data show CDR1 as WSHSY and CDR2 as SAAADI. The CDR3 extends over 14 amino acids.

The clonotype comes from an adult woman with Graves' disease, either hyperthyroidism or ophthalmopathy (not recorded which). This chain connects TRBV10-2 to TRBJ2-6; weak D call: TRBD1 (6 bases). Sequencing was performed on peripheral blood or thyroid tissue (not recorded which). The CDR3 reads CASRPGAGANVLTF. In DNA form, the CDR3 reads TGCGCCAGCAGGCCAGGGGCTGGGGCCAACGTCCTGACTTTC.